Listed below are T cell receptor beta chains from one sample, sequenced in a study of control samples from healthy donors and cancer patients. Clones were read by immunoSEQ multiplex PCR, and TCRdb kept only the in-frame ones, dropping some. Here the sample spans fewer than 300,000 clones, about four fifths being singletons. The sample was PBMCs. These receptors were collected from a woman aged 60-75 years with lung cancer. Both conserved end residues are part of each CDR3. A D gene is named only where the DNA matches it firmly. The listing skips clone size in some rows; elsewhere it reads once, few, many or a size class.

v_call,j_call,d_call,clone_size,cdr3_aa,cdr3_nt
TRBV15,TRBJ1-5,NA,NA,CATSRDPQAGQPQHF,TGTGCCACCAGCAGAGATCCCCAAGCGGGTCAGCCCCAGCATTTT
TRBV18,TRBJ1-1,NA,few,CASSPYPGNTEAFF,TGTGCCAGCTCACCATACCCAGGGAACACTGAAGCTTTCTTT
TRBV28,TRBJ2-1,TRBD2,NA,CASSTAGTSGRLRFF,TGTGCCAGCAGTACTGCCGGGACTAGCGGGAGGTTAAGGTTCTTC
TRBV11-2,TRBJ1-2,NA,NA,CASSLGPERGYTF,TGTGCCAGCAGCTTAGGTCCCGAGAGGGGCTACACCTTC
TRBV7-9,TRBJ1-2,TRBD1,NA,CASSFGTGATSSGGYTF,TGTGCCAGCAGCTTCGGGACAGGGGCCACATCCTCAGGCGGCTACACCTTC
TRBV11-2,TRBJ1-2,NA,NA,CASSPYSGNYGYTF,TGTGCCAGCAGCCCCTATTCAGGGAACTATGGCTACACCTTC
TRBV10-3,TRBJ2-1,NA,NA,CAISLDFGEQFF,TGTGCCATCAGCCTCGACTTCGGGGAGCAGTTCTTC
TRBV11-3,TRBJ1-1,NA,NA,CASSLAQNTEAFF,TGTGCCAGCAGCTTAGCACAGAACACTGAAGCTTTCTTT
TRBV7-2,TRBJ2-1,TRBD2,NA,CASENRGLADSSYNEQFF,TGTGCCAGCGAAAATCGGGGCCTAGCGGATAGCTCCTACAATGAGCAGTTCTTC
TRBV7-9,TRBJ1-3,NA,NA,CASSLDSGTTNTIYF,TGTGCCAGCAGCTTAGACTCCGGGACGACCAACACCATATATTTT
TRBV24-1,TRBJ2-1,NA,NA,CATSERYNEQFF,TGTGCCACCAGTGAAAGATACAATGAGCAGTTCTTC
TRBV4-1,TRBJ1-2,TRBD1,once,CASSQTGIYGYTF,TGCGCCAGCAGCCAGACAGGGATCTATGGCTACACCTTC
TRBV19,TRBJ1-2,NA,NA,CASSTPRTAYGYTF,TGTGCCAGTAGCACACCCAGGACAGCCTATGGCTACACCTTC
TRBV5-8,TRBJ1-2,NA,NA,CASSLGPLDYGYTF,TGTGCCAGCAGCTTGGGACCGCTTGACTATGGCTACACCTTC